This passage covers 26 T cell receptor beta chains from one sample sequenced in a study of T cells in localized non-small cell lung cancer (TCRdb year 2020). The library was produced with the immunoSEQ multiplex PCR assay. Not all clones reach the TCRdb copy of this immuneACCESS table, which keeps in-frame sequences only. Checked studies attribute under half of the gap to unresolved V genes and leave the rest unexplained. Across this sample there are 25,000 to 30,000 clones, with approximately 85% seen only once. The ten largest make up less than 5% of the sample. The sequences come from peripheral blood, collected before any cancer treatment. The receptors originated from a woman aged 40-69 years with stage I lung adenocarcinoma.

The J gene is TRBJ2-3, the V gene TRBV15, with 8 bases matching TRBD1. This CDR3 contains 16 residues. The germline CDR1 and CDR2 sequences are LNHNV and YYDKDF (reference sequence). Trimming at V came to 0 bases and at J to 5 bases, leaving 7 bases not matched to a gene. Written as DNA, the CDR3 is TGTGCCACCAGCAGAGACAGGGGGCAGGGTGGAGATACGCAGTATTTT. This codes for CATSRDRGQGGDTQYF.

The count of this clone is one. The chain is built from TRBV19 and TRBJ2-5; D is unclear. In germline, CDR1 is LNHDA, CDR2 SQIVND (reference sequence). There are 13 residues in the CDR3. Trimming stripped 4 bases from V and 2 bases from J, with 8 bases between. CDR3 region: CASSRRDQETQYF. CDR3 sequence (DNA): TGTGCCAGTAGTAGAAGGGATCAAGAGACCCAGTACTTC.

The rearrangement links TRBV29-1 to TRBJ1-2; 10 bases map to TRBD1. V lost 6 bases, J lost 10 bases, and 8 bases stayed unmatched. CDR1 is SQVTM and CDR2 is ANQGSEA in the germline V gene. The CDR3 totals 12 residues. CDR3 in amino acids: CSVGTGDGDYTF. The CDR3 DNA sequence: TGCAGCGTGGGGACAGGGGATGGAGACTACACCTTC.

The chain uses TRBV7-9 and TRBJ1-2; a possible D gene is TRBD1 (6 bases). V was clipped by 5 bases and J by 0 bases, with 25 bases between them. The CDR3 loop spans 19 amino acids. CDR1 is SEHNR and CDR2 is FQNEAQ in the germline V gene (reference sequence). CDR3 amino acids: CASSDPFGGAGGTNYGYTF. CDR3 in DNA: TGTGCCAGCAGCGACCCGTTCGGGGGGGCTGGCGGAACTAACTATGGCTACACCTTC. Full variable domain (rest looked up from reference TRBV7-9 and TRBJ1-2): DTGVSQNPRHKITKRGQNVTFRCDPISEHNRLYWYRQTLGQGPEFLTYFQNEAQLEKSRLLSDRFSAERPKGSFSTLEIQRTEQGDSAMYLCASSDPFGGAGGTNYGYTFGSGTRLTVV.

The chain is built from TRBV15 and TRBJ2-3; 8 bases are a match to TRBD2. The length of the CDR3 is 17 residues. After removal of 0 bases from V and 4 bases from J, the junction contained 9 bases not matched to a gene. Per germline, CDR1 LNHNV and CDR2 YYDKDF (reference sequence). CDR3 sequence reads: CATSRDWVAGGPDTQYF. CDR3 DNA: TGTGCCACCAGCAGAGATTGGGTTGCGGGGGGCCCAGATACGCAGTATTTT.

The chain joins TRBV27 to TRBJ1-2; D might be TRBD1 (5 bases). Germline CDR1 MNHEY, CDR2 SMNVEV (reference sequence). The CDR3 contains 13 residues. The ends were cut back, 3 bases at V and 8 bases at J, with 13 bases in the middle. CDR3 DNA: TGTGCCAGCAGTTTTTCCAGGGCCCGGGGCTACACCTTC. It translates to CASSFSRARGYTF.

DNA of the CDR3: TGTGCCAGTAGAATCACGGAGGGGGGATCGGGTCAGCCCCAGCATTTT. This sequence encodes CASRITEGGSGQPQHF. The chain is built from TRBV19 and TRBJ1-5; D perhaps matches TRBD1 (6 bases). Germline CDR1 and CDR2: LNHDA and SQIVND (reference sequence). The germline V and J ends were trimmed by 6 bases and 6 bases, with 21 bases remaining between them. This CDR3 has 16 residues.

V gene TRBV4-1 combines with J gene TRBJ2-7; weak D call: TRBD2 (7 bases). Germline CDR1 MGHRA, CDR2 YSYEKL. The CDR3 consists of 14 residues. The V gene lost 5 bases and the J gene lost 6 bases, with 17 bases spanning the gap. CDR3 region: CASSGGAARSEQYF. CDR3 DNA sequence: TGCGCCAGCAGCGGGGGGGCCGCCAGGTCCGAGCAGTACTTC.

V and J are TRBV5-1 and TRBJ2-5; 7 bases align to TRBD1. The J segment lost 2 bases and the V segment lost 3 bases, leaving 10 bases of the junction unmatched. The CDR3 extends over 16 amino acids. CDR1 is SGHRS, CDR2 YFSETQ, per germline. The CDR3 nucleotides read TGCGCCAGCAGCTCCCGAGAGACAGGGAGTCAAGAGACCCAGTACTTC. As protein: CASSSRETGSQETQYF. The full variable domain, its missing parts supplied by reference TRBV5-1 and TRBJ2-5, is KAGVTQTPRYLIKTRGQQVTLSCSPISGHRSVSWYQQTPGQGLQFLFEYFSETQRNKGNFPGRFSGRQFSNSRSEMNVSTLELGDSALYLCASSSRETGSQETQYFGPGTRLLVL.

V and J are TRBV7-9 and TRBJ1-6; a possible D gene is TRBD1 (5 bases). Germline V gene data show CDR1 as SEHNR and CDR2 as FQNEAQ (reference sequence). With 1 base removed from V and 9 bases from J, the gap between germline ends came to 13 bases. The CDR3 sequence is 15 residues long. The CDR3 region is CASSLGGSAGSPLHF. The DNA of the CDR3 is TGTGCCAGCAGCTTAGGGGGGTCTGCGGGTTCACCCCTCCACTTT.

V is TRBV7-9 and J is TRBJ1-1; no firm D call. Trimming pared 1 base from V and 4 bases from J, leaving 1 base between. Germline values: CDR1 SEHNR, CDR2 FQNEAQ (reference sequence). The CDR3 has 11 residues. This CDR3 reads CASSLVTEAFF. The CDR3 coding sequence is TGTGCCAGCAGCTTAGTCACTGAAGCTTTCTTT.

The V gene is TRBV6-4, the J gene TRBJ1-2; D might be TRBD1 (5 bases). CDR1 MRHNA and CDR2 SNTAGT come from the germline V gene. The CDR3 covers 17 residues. V was trimmed by 2 bases and J by 0 bases, leaving 16 bases between them. This chain's CDR3 is CASSDTTRGTANYGYTF. The CDR3 DNA reads as TGTGCCAGCAGTGACACCACTCGAGGGACTGCTAACTATGGCTACACCTTC.

The V gene is TRBV25-1, the J gene TRBJ1-2; no reliable D call. Germline CDR1 MGHDK, CDR2 SYGVNS. V was clipped by 3 bases and J by 6 bases, with 11 bases between them. This CDR3 comprises 13 residues. The CDR3: CASSERISDGYTF. CDR3 coding DNA: TGTGCCAGCAGTGAGCGGATCTCCGATGGCTACACCTTC.

V gene TRBV4-3 combines with J gene TRBJ2-3, with D possibly matching TRBD2 (5 bases). Germline lookup yields CDR1 LGHNA and CDR2 YSLEER. The CDR3 runs to 15 residues. V lost 3 bases, J lost 0 bases, and 10 bases lay in between. CDR3 DNA sequence: TGCGCCAGCAGCCAGGAGGTGACTAGCACAGATACGCAGTATTTT. It codes for CASSQEVTSTDTQYF.

The rearrangement joins TRBV19 to TRBJ1-5; 7 bases align to TRBD1. Losses at the gene ends were 4 bases for V and 5 bases for J; bases not matched to a gene: 11. This CDR3 is 16 amino acids long. The germline CDR1 and CDR2 sequences are LNHDA and SQIVND (reference sequence). CDR3 bases: TGTGCCAGTAGTACCCGACAGGGAACCTATTATCAGCCCCAGCATTTT. It codes for CASSTRQGTYYQPQHF.

V is TRBV15 and J is TRBJ1-3, with D perhaps TRBD1 (5 bases). This CDR3 contains 14 residues. The germline V and J ends were trimmed by 7 bases and 0 bases, with 10 bases remaining between them. Germline CDR1 and CDR2: LNHNV and YYDKDF (reference sequence). The CDR3 coding sequence is TGTGCCACCAAGCCCGGGGGCTCTGGAAACACCATATATTTT. Translating it yields CATKPGGSGNTIYF. Full variable domain (rest looked up from reference TRBV15 and TRBJ1-3): DAMVIQNPRYQVTQFGKPVTLSCSQTLNHNVMYWYQQKSSQAPKLLFHYYDKDFNNEADTPDNFQSRRPNTSFCFLDIRSPGLGDTAMYLCATKPGGSGNTIYFGEGSWLTVV.

DNA of the CDR3: TGTGCCAGCAGACCCAACAGGAGACATGAAAAACTGTTTTTT. This codes for CASRPNRRHEKLFF. This chain links TRBV27 with TRBJ1-4; D perhaps matches TRBD1 (5 bases). The V end was cut by 6 bases, the J end by 6 bases, with 14 bases between. CDR3 length: 14 residues. Germline V gives CDR1 MNHEY, CDR2 SMNVEV (reference sequence).

The chain is built from TRBV27 and TRBJ2-1; the match to TRBD2 covers 8 bases. The CDR3 has 15 amino acids. Trimming took 4 bases from V and 0 from J; bases not matched to a gene: 2. CDR1 MNHEY and CDR2 SMNVEV come from the germline V gene (reference sequence). The CDR3 region is CASSSAGGSYNEQFF. CDR3 DNA sequence: TGTGCCAGCAGTTCTGCGGGGGGCTCCTACAATGAGCAGTTCTTC.

J is TRBJ2-5 and V is TRBV18; 7 bases are a match to TRBD2. Trimming at V came to 4 bases and at J to 4 bases, leaving 3 bases not matched to a gene. CDR1 and CDR2 from the germline V gene are KGHSH and LQKENI. CDR3 length equals 13 residues. Written as DNA, the CDR3 is TGTGCCAGCTCACGGGCTAGCGGAGAGACCCAGTACTTC. This sequence encodes CASSRASGETQYF.

This clone was seen a few times. V is TRBV6-5 and J is TRBJ2-7; D might be TRBD1 (5 bases). Germline CDR1 reads MNHEY; CDR2 reads SVGAGI. The CDR3 runs to 15 residues. The germline V and J ends were trimmed by 6 bases and 3 bases, with 18 bases remaining between them. Here the CDR3 reads CASSPQGVAVYEQYF. The CDR3 region has the DNA TGTGCCAGCAGCCCGCAGGGTGTGGCCGTCTACGAGCAGTACTTC.

The table lists this clone with a few counts. The rearrangement uses TRBV4-1 and TRBJ1-4; D possibly corresponds to TRBD1 (5 bases). Per germline, CDR1 MGHRA and CDR2 YSYEKL. The length of the CDR3 is 17 residues. The V gene lost 0 bases and the J gene lost 5 bases, with 16 bases spanning the gap. The CDR3 sequence: CASSQERGRVGNEKLFF. Written as DNA, the CDR3 is TGCGCCAGCAGCCAAGAACGTGGCAGGGTAGGGAATGAAAAACTGTTTTTT.

The chain carries TRBV4-1 and TRBJ1-1; D possibly corresponds to TRBD1 (5 bases). The CDR3 runs to 15 residues. Germline V gene data show CDR1 as MGHRA and CDR2 as YSYEKL. Trimming took off 7 bases at V and 0 bases at J, with 15 bases between the two ends. As DNA, the CDR3 is TGCGCCAGCACTCCCAGGGAGCAGTTGAACACTGAAGCTTTCTTT. Amino acids: CASTPREQLNTEAFF.

The chain has TRBV25-1 and TRBJ2-1, with 8 bases identical to TRBD2. The CDR3 is 16 amino acids. The germline gives CDR1 MGHDK, CDR2 SYGVNS. With 4 bases clipped from V and 6 bases from J, the junction kept 11 bases outside the gene matches. The CDR3 reads CASSALPSSGPNEQFF. For the CDR3, the DNA is TGTGCCAGCAGTGCCCTCCCCTCTAGCGGGCCCAATGAGCAGTTCTTC.

This chain links TRBV4-3 with TRBJ1-1, with unresolved D. The CDR3 is made up of 15 amino acids. The germline V and J ends were trimmed by 0 bases and 0 bases, with 8 bases remaining between them. Germline V gene data show CDR1 as LGHNA and CDR2 as YSLEER. The CDR3 loop is CASSQDPGMNTEAFF. Here the CDR3 DNA reads TGCGCCAGCAGCCAAGATCCAGGCATGAACACTGAAGCTTTCTTT.

This chain connects TRBV7-2 to TRBJ1-2; 10 bases match TRBD1. The CDR3 is 16 amino acids. Trimming cost V 3 bases and J 7 bases; bases outside gene matches: 11. CDR1 is SGHTA, CDR2 FQGNSA, per germline. CDR3 sequence reads: CASSFRQGARQGGYTF. DNA for the CDR3: TGTGCCAGCAGCTTTCGACAGGGGGCGAGACAGGGTGGCTACACCTTC.

This clone has a single count. The rearrangement uses TRBV5-1 and TRBJ1-1, with TRBD1 matching over 7 bases. V lost 4 bases to trimming and J lost 3 bases; unmatched junction nucleotides: 12. The CDR3 loop spans 16 amino acids. Germline CDR1 SGHRS, CDR2 YFSETQ. CDR3 residues: CASSPRQGGTDTEAFF. In DNA, the CDR3 is TGCGCCAGCAGCCCCCGCCAGGGGGGTACGGACACTGAAGCTTTCTTT.